This T cell receptor (beta chain) was found in a study of OX40 agonist ivuxolimab in advanced cancers. At the level of the study: The mean age was approximately 60 years, ranging from roughly 23 to 80, with about four fifths of participants male.

The method was immunoSEQ multiplex PCR; TCRdb's version includes in-frame clones alone and lacks a portion of them. The data show roughly 90,000 clones, with around 94% seen just once and roughly 2.8% held by the top ten. The CDR3 extends over 15 amino acids. Per the germline V gene, CDR1 is MNHEY and CDR2 is SMNVEV (reference sequence). The germline V and J ends were trimmed by 5 bases and 0 bases, with 11 bases remaining between them. Patients were ruled out by autoimmune disease history or systemic immunosuppression. Regarding the study as a whole: On average, CD8+ T cells showed a greater number of expanded clones than CD4+. By week 6 at 0.1 to 3.0 mg/kg, blood CD4+ and CD8+ T cells had expanded clonally.

With respect to this clone: Its cognate antigen is unknown.

This sequence originates from an adult with an advanced solid tumor such as melanoma, head and neck, liver or kidney cancer. This chain joins TRBV27 and TRBJ1-5; D not resolved. The specimen was CD4+ or CD8+ T cells sorted from blood, collected in a trial of the OX40 agonist ivuxolimab. CDR3 protein: CASSPALYSNQPQHF. For the CDR3, the DNA is TGTGCCAGCAGTCCCGCACTCTATAGCAATCAGCCCCAGCATTTT.